These 19 T cell receptor beta chains came from one sample sequenced in a study of blood T cell repertoires in COVID-19. This table comes from immunoSEQ multiplex PCR, and its TCRdb copy is limited to in-frame clones, with some not included. The data hold approximately 94,000 clones, with 84% observed a single time. Material for sequencing was peripheral blood. These TCRs come from a human donor in a cohort sampled during active COVID-19.

This chain links TRBV3-1 (or the pseudogene TRBV3-2) with TRBJ1-5, with 7 bases aligning to TRBD1. Germline lookup yields CDR1 LGHDT and CDR2 YNNKEL (reference sequence). CDR3 size: 13 residues. With V trimmed by 4 bases and J by 11 bases, 8 bases remained unmatched. The CDR3 protein is CASSPGGLTAQHF. The CDR3 nucleotides are TGTGCCAGCAGCCCAGGGGGTTTGACGGCCCAGCATTTT.

V gene TRBV12-5 combines with J gene TRBJ2-3; maybe TRBD2 (6 bases). CDR1 is LGHNT and CDR2 is FRNRAP in the germline V gene. The ends were cut back, 6 bases at V and 2 bases at J, with 12 bases in the middle. The length of the CDR3 is 14 residues. CDR3 nucleotide sequence: TGTGCTAGTGGCTCACTAGCTTTCACAGATACGCAGTATTTT. This translates into CASGSLAFTDTQYF.

The V and J genes are TRBV19 and TRBJ2-7; TRBD2 is a possible D gene (6 bases). Germline values: CDR1 LNHDA, CDR2 SQIVND (reference sequence). V was pared by 6 bases and J by 4 bases, with 25 bases between. This CDR3 has 17 amino acids. CDR3 DNA: TGTGCCAGTAGAATCACCCCCCCTCTGGACGCGGGGTACGAGCAGTACTTC. Translating it yields CASRITPPLDAGYEQYF.

The chain combines TRBV5-5 with TRBJ1-5; 11 bases are a match to TRBD1. Germline CDR1 is SGHKS and CDR2 is YYEKEE (reference sequence). The CDR3 is 17 residues long. V shed 4 bases and J 0 bases; nucleotides not matched to a gene: 6. As DNA, the CDR3 is TGTGCCAGCAGCCACGGACAGGGGGCTATTAGCAATCAGCCCCAGCATTTT. This gives the protein CASSHGQGAISNQPQHF.

The chain uses TRBV6-6 and TRBJ1-5; the match to TRBD1 covers 8 bases. V dropped 6 bases and J dropped 2; count of bases not matched to a gene: 6. Germline V gene sequence: CDR1 MNHNY, CDR2 SVGAGI (reference sequence). The CDR3 covers 15 residues. The CDR3 bases are TGTGCCAGCAGGGCACAGACAGGGGGCAATCAGCCCCAGCATTTT. Amino acids: CASRAQTGGNQPQHF.

The chain couples TRBV11-3 to TRBJ1-1; 11 nucleotides match TRBD1. This CDR3 comprises 14 residues. The ends lost 5 bases at V and 10 bases at J; junction bases unmatched: 9. Germline V gives CDR1 SGHNT, CDR2 YENEEA. In nucleotides, the CDR3 is TGTGCCAGCAGCAAATCCGGGACAGGGGGTAGAGCTTTCTTT. It is translated as CASSKSGTGGRAFF.

V gene TRBV25-1 combines with J gene TRBJ1-1, with 7 bases that match TRBD1. The CDR3 contains 15 residues. Trimming at V came to 2 bases and at J to 4 bases, leaving 7 bases not matched to a gene. In germline, CDR1 is MGHDK, CDR2 SYGVNS. For the CDR3, the DNA is TGTGCCAGCAGTGAACCCGGGACAGCGGGCACTGAAGCTTTCTTT. Translated, it gives CASSEPGTAGTEAFF. Full variable domain (rest looked up from reference TRBV25-1 and TRBJ1-1): EADIYQTPRYLVIGTGKKITLECSQTMGHDKMYWYQQDPGMELHLIHYSYGVNSTEKGDLSSESTVSRIRTEHFPLTLESARPSHTSQYLCASSEPGTAGTEAFFGQGTRLTVV.

This chain uses TRBV2 with TRBJ2-7, with 8 positions matching TRBD1. CDR1 is SNHLY, CDR2 FYNNEI, per germline. V gave up 6 bases and J gave up 5 bases; unmatched junction bases: 6. The CDR3 loop spans 13 amino acids. The CDR3 spells CASRGQGSDEQYF. Here the CDR3 DNA reads TGTGCCAGCAGAGGACAGGGATCAGACGAGCAGTACTTC. Combining the CDR3 with reference TRBV2 and TRBJ2-7 gives the whole variable domain EPEVTQTPSHQVTQMGQEVILRCVPISNHLYFYWYRQILGQKVEFLVSFYNNEISEKSEIFDDQFSVERPDGSNFTLKIRSTKLEDSAMYFCASRGQGSDEQYFGPGTRLTVT.

CDR3 coding DNA: TGTGCCAGTAGTATCCGGGGGAACACCGGGGAGCTGTTTTTT. Translation: CASSIRGNTGELFF. The chain carries TRBV19 and TRBJ2-2; a weak D match, TRBD2 (5 bases). The CDR3 sequence is 14 residues long. V lost 3 bases and J lost 1, with 6 bases in between. Germline CDR1 is LNHDA and CDR2 is SQIVND (reference sequence).

The chain carries TRBV7-9 and TRBJ2-7, with D possibly TRBD1 on 5 matching bases. Trimming left V 4 bases short and J 3 bases short, with 13 bases between. This CDR3 has 14 amino acids. Germline V lookup: CDR1 SEHNR, CDR2 FQNEAQ (reference sequence). The CDR3 reads CASSSDGHSYEQYF. DNA for the CDR3: TGTGCCAGCAGCTCCGACGGACACAGCTACGAGCAGTACTTC.

Worth noting for this clone: No DNA is shown, since the ends of the CDR3 on it are uncertain; the CDR3 is the one TCRdb lists. The chain is built from TRBV9 and TRBJ1-2. A total of 18 residues make up the CDR3, ends included. Germline CDR1 SGDLS, CDR2 YYNGEE. The CDR3: CASSARDSDYGYTFGYTF.

This clone was picked up a small number of times. The J gene is TRBJ1-6, the V gene TRBV6-5; unclear D gene. CDR1 is MNHEY and CDR2 is SVGAGI in the germline V gene. The CDR3 runs 13 residues. V was clipped by 7 bases and J by 9 bases, with 13 bases between them. CDR3 residues: CASKREEVSPLHF. The CDR3 nucleotides are TGTGCCAGCAAGAGGGAAGAAGTTTCACCCCTCCACTTT.

This clone was observed a few times. An end of the junction differs from the germline gene, which may be a read error. This chain links TRBV12-3 or TRBV12-4 with TRBJ1-6, with 7 bases that match TRBD1. The length of the CDR3 is 12 residues. The CDR3 protein is CASSLGAGGPLF. CDR3 in DNA: TGTGCCAGCAGTTTAGGGGCAGGGGGTCCCCTCTTC.

The genes are TRBV5-1 and TRBJ1-1; D call uncertain. The V gene lost 4 bases and the J gene lost 0 bases, with 10 bases spanning the gap. CDR1 SGHRS and CDR2 YFSETQ come from the germline V gene. This CDR3 spans 14 amino acids. The CDR3 nucleotides are TGCGCCAGCAGCATAACATCAATGAACACTGAAGCTTTCTTT. This encodes CASSITSMNTEAFF.

V is TRBV6-1 and J is TRBJ1-4, with TRBD1 as a possible D gene (5 bases). The V gene lost 3 bases and the J gene lost 7 bases, with 9 bases spanning the gap. The CDR3 has 13 amino acids. Germline-derived CDR1 and CDR2 are MNHNS and SASEGT. As DNA, the CDR3 is TGTGCCAGCAGTGATCAGGGAGGTGAAAAACTGTTTTTT. Translation: CASSDQGGEKLFF.

The CDR3 region has the DNA TGTGCCAGCAAAGCAGGACAGGGGATCGAAAAACTGTTTTTT. The encoded protein is CASKAGQGIEKLFF. The chain links TRBV28 to TRBJ1-4, with 9 bases aligning to TRBD1. Germline V gives CDR1 MDHEN, CDR2 SYDVKM. V was clipped by 7 bases and J by 8 bases; unmatched bases: 8. The CDR3 is made up of 14 amino acids. Full variable domain (missing parts from reference TRBV28 and TRBJ1-4): DVKVTQSSRYLVKRTGEKVFLECVQDMDHENMFWYRQDPGLGLRLIYFSYDVKMKEKGDIPEGYSVSREKKERFSLILESASTNQTSMYLCASKAGQGIEKLFFGSGTQLSVL.

This chain's CDR3 is CASSPSGGYTYEQYF. The CDR3 nucleotides are TGCGCCAGCAGCCCGTCCGGGGGGTATACCTACGAGCAGTACTTC. V and J are TRBV5-1 and TRBJ2-7; TRBD2 matches at 7 bases. The CDR3 length is 15 residues. Per germline, CDR1 SGHRS and CDR2 YFSETQ. V shed 4 bases, J shed 2 bases, and the junction held 9 bases outside the gene matches. Combining the CDR3 with reference TRBV5-1 and TRBJ2-7 gives the whole variable domain KAGVTQTPRYLIKTRGQQVTLSCSPISGHRSVSWYQQTPGQGLQFLFEYFSETQRNKGNFPGRFSGRQFSNSRSEMNVSTLELGDSALYLCASSPSGGYTYEQYFGPGTRLTVT.

The table lists this clone with a count of one. This chain links TRBV10-3 with TRBJ1-5; D not resolved. CDR3 length: 12 residues. V was pared by 4 bases and J by 3 bases, with 4 bases between. The germline CDR1 and CDR2 sequences are ENHRY and SYGVKD. As DNA, the CDR3 is TGTGCCATCAGTGCAGTCAATCAGCCCCAGCATTTT. This encodes CAISAVNQPQHF.

The CDR3 region is CASSLPMIPPRAFF. DNA for the CDR3: TGTGCCAGCAGTTTACCCATGATACCCCCACGGGCTTTCTTT. The rearrangement links TRBV28 to TRBJ1-1; D is uncertain. Germline lookup yields CDR1 MDHEN and CDR2 SYDVKM. The CDR3 runs to 14 residues. V gave up 2 bases and J gave up 11 bases, with 18 bases separating them. The full variable domain, rest sourced from reference TRBV28 and TRBJ1-1, is DVKVTQSSRYLVKRTGEKVFLECVQDMDHENMFWYRQDPGLGLRLIYFSYDVKMKEKGDIPEGYSVSREKKERFSLILESASTNQTSMYLCASSLPMIPPRAFFGQGTRLTVV.